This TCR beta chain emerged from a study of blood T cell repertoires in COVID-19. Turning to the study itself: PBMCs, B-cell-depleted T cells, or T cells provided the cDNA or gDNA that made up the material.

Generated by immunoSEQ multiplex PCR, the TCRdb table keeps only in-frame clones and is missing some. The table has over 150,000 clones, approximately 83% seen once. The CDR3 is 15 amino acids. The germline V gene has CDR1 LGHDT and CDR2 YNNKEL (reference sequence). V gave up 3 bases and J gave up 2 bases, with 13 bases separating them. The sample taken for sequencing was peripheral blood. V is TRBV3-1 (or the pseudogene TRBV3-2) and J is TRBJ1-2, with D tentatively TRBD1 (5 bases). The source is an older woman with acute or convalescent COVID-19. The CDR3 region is CASSHLIQGNYGYTF. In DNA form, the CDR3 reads TGTGCCAGCAGCCATCTTATCCAGGGAAACTATGGCTACACCTTC.